These 19 T cell receptor beta chains share one sample of origin, sequenced in a study of blood T cell repertoires in COVID-19. The assay was immunoSEQ multiplex PCR, and TCRdb's table has in-frame clones only and misses some. The repertoire holds about 59,000 clones, over 75% seen once, with roughly 5% in the top ten. The sequenced material came from peripheral blood. The receptors were sampled from a man at least 80 years old in a cohort sampled during active COVID-19.

The chain carries TRBV6-5 and TRBJ2-7, with D perhaps matching TRBD1 (7 bases). CDR3 length: 13 residues. V shed 6 bases and J shed 5 bases, with 14 bases lying between them. CDR1 and CDR2 (germline): MNHEY, SVGAGI. For the CDR3, the DNA is TGTGCCAGCAGGTACGGAGGGGGCCACGAGCAGTACTTC. Its protein product is CASRYGGGHEQYF.

This chain uses TRBV6-2 or TRBV6-3 with TRBJ1-2, with TRBD1 matching over 7 bases. CDR1 is MNHEY, CDR2 SVGEGT, per germline. V shed 6 bases and J 8 bases; nucleotides not matched to a gene: 9. CDR3 size: 13 residues. This CDR3 reads CASSRDRDRGYTF. Here the CDR3 DNA reads TGTGCCAGCAGCCGCGACAGGGATCGAGGCTACACCTTC.

V and J are TRBV11-1 and TRBJ2-1, with 9 bases identical to TRBD2. Germline values: CDR1 SGHAT, CDR2 FQDESV (reference sequence). The CDR3 has 16 residues. The ends lost 5 bases at V and 2 bases at J; junction bases unmatched: 7. The CDR3 nucleotides are TGTGCCAGCAGCGCAAGTAGCGGGAGCACCTACAATGAGCAGTTCTTC. The encoded protein is CASSASSGSTYNEQFF.

This chain connects TRBV11-2 to TRBJ2-7; TRBD1 aligns across 10 bases. Looked up from germline, CDR1 is SGHAT and CDR2 is FQNNGV. The CDR3 covers 15 residues. Trimming removed 5 bases from V and 4 bases from J; junction bases left unmatched: 8. The CDR3 here is CASSPSTGGLYEQYF. Here the CDR3 DNA reads TGTGCCAGCAGCCCTTCGACAGGGGGCCTTTACGAGCAGTACTTC.

The gene calls are TRBV6-6 and TRBJ2-1; the match to TRBD2 covers 11 bases. The CDR3 covers 14 residues. The germline V gene encodes CDR1 MNHNY and CDR2 SVGAGI (reference sequence). The trim removed 6 bases at V and 7 bases at J, leaving 5 bases unmatched. CDR3 protein: CASRLAGGGNEQFF. DNA of the CDR3: TGTGCCAGCAGGCTAGCGGGAGGAGGGAATGAGCAGTTCTTC.

The DNA of the CDR3 is TGTGCCAGCAGTGAAGGTCCCTCTATGGGCACAGATACGCAGTATTTT. Encoded protein: CASSEGPSMGTDTQYF. The rearrangement joins TRBV6-1 to TRBJ2-3; D is unclear. Trimming removed 1 base at V and 1 base at J, with 12 bases between. This CDR3 has 16 residues. CDR1 and CDR2 (germline): MNHNS, SASEGT.

The rearrangement joins TRBV3-1 (or the pseudogene TRBV3-2) to TRBJ1-2; 8 nucleotides match TRBD1. The CDR3 loop spans 14 amino acids. CDR1 is LGHDT and CDR2 is YNNKEL in the germline V gene (reference sequence). The V gene end was trimmed by 4 bases and the J gene end by 8 bases; junction bases not matched to a gene: 9. CDR3 residues: CASSLLDRGKGYTF. The CDR3, as DNA: TGTGCCAGCAGCCTCCTCGACAGGGGAAAGGGCTACACCTTC.

The chain combines TRBV3-1 (or the pseudogene TRBV3-2) with TRBJ1-5, with 7 bases aligning to TRBD1. From germline, CDR1 is LGHDT and CDR2 YNNKEL (reference sequence). V dropped 3 bases and J dropped 3; count of bases not matched to a gene: 2. The CDR3 extends over 14 amino acids. CDR3 protein: CASSQTGNNQPQHF. For the CDR3, the DNA is TGTGCCAGCAGCCAGACAGGGAACAATCAGCCCCAGCATTTT.

The rearrangement uses TRBV4-2 and TRBJ2-2, with TRBD1 as a possible D gene (6 bases). CDR3 size: 17 residues. V lost 4 bases, J lost 1 base, and 16 bases lay in between. Germline CDR1 LGHNA, CDR2 YNFKEQ. The CDR3 nucleotides read TGTGCCAGCAGCCCCGATGGGGGCGCGGGGAACACCGGGGAGCTGTTTTTT. It codes for CASSPDGGAGNTGELFF.

This clone has just one count. This chain connects TRBV3-1 (or the pseudogene TRBV3-2) to TRBJ2-5; 12 bases match TRBD2. With V trimmed by 1 base and J by 1 base, 1 base remained unmatched. The V gene's germline CDR1 is LGHDT and CDR2 YNNKEL (reference sequence). The CDR3 runs 16 residues. CDR3 in DNA: TGTGCCAGCAGCCAAGGGACTAGCGGGATCCAAGAGACCCAGTACTTC. Translating gives CASSQGTSGIQETQYF.

The table lists this clone with a count of one. V and J are TRBV7-9 and TRBJ2-5, with 7 bases matching TRBD2. The germline V gene has CDR1 SEHNR and CDR2 FQNEAQ (reference sequence). The V segment lost 4 bases and the J segment 2 bases; nucleotides outside the gene matches: 10. The CDR3 is 16 residues long. The CDR3 is CASSSWDSGRQETQYF. DNA for the CDR3: TGTGCCAGCAGCTCCTGGGACTCCGGGAGGCAAGAGACCCAGTACTTC.

CDR3 sequence reads: CASSPAGSTATEQFF. CDR3 sequence (DNA): TGCGCCAGCAGCCCCGCGGGCTCTACGGCGACCGAGCAGTTCTTC. J is TRBJ2-1 and V is TRBV4-1, with a weak D call TRBD2 (5 bases). CDR3 length equals 15 residues. Germline V gives CDR1 MGHRA, CDR2 YSYEKL. V gave up 4 bases and J gave up 10 bases, with 20 bases separating them.

The chain couples TRBV5-6 to TRBJ2-1, with 9 positions matching TRBD2. V dropped 5 bases and J dropped 5; count of bases not matched to a gene: 14. The CDR3 loop spans 17 amino acids. Germline V gene data show CDR1 as SGHDT and CDR2 as YYEEEE. CDR3 protein: CASSFPPLSGGNNEQFF. As DNA, the CDR3 is TGTGCCAGCAGTTTCCCCCCACTAAGCGGGGGGAACAATGAGCAGTTCTTC.

The genes are TRBV13 and TRBJ1-1; unclear D gene. The CDR3 has 15 residues. Trimming removed 0 bases from V and 2 bases from J, with 10 bases in between. From germline, CDR1 is PRHDT and CDR2 FYEKMQ (reference sequence). The CDR3 protein is CASSLGRAFNTEAFF. CDR3 DNA: TGTGCCAGCAGCTTAGGGAGGGCTTTTAACACTGAAGCTTTCTTT.

The CDR3 is CASSQNGNTEAFF. In DNA form, the CDR3 reads TGTGCCAGCAGTCAGAACGGGAACACTGAAGCTTTCTTT. This chain joins TRBV6-6 and TRBJ1-1; D call uncertain. With 5 bases removed from V and 1 base from J, the gap between germline ends came to 8 bases. This CDR3 is 13 amino acids long. Germline CDR1 MNHNY, CDR2 SVGAGI (reference sequence).

The rearrangement links TRBV7-2 to TRBJ2-7, with TRBD2 as a possible D gene (5 bases). Germline assignment: CDR1 SGHTA and CDR2 FQGNSA. Trimming shortened V by 5 bases and J by 0 bases, and 11 bases separated the two germline ends. The CDR3 runs to 14 residues. The CDR3 region is CASSTGRGSYEQYF. The DNA for the CDR3 is TGTGCCAGCAGCACGGGGAGAGGCTCCTACGAGCAGTACTTC.

The rearrangement links TRBV7-3 to TRBJ2-7; 11 bases match TRBD1. V trimming: 5 bases; J trimming: 5 bases; junction bases outside the gene matches: 8. Germline lookup yields CDR1 SGHTA and CDR2 FQGTGA. The CDR3 has 15 amino acids. This CDR3 is CASSLTGTGGHEQYF. The CDR3 DNA reads TGTGCCAGCAGCCTTACCGGGACAGGGGGACACGAGCAGTACTTC.

This clone was recorded once. The gene calls are TRBV7-2 and TRBJ2-5; maybe TRBD2 (7 bases). This CDR3 comprises 15 residues. V dropped 6 bases and J dropped 9 bases, with 23 bases sitting between them. Per germline, CDR1 SGHTA and CDR2 FQGNSA. CDR3 protein: CASSPVFGGASAQYF. The CDR3 nucleotides read TGTGCCAGCAGTCCCGTGTTTGGGGGGGCGTCGGCCCAGTACTTC.

CDR3 protein: CAWDRGAITEAFF. The CDR3 DNA follows: TGTGCCTGGGACAGGGGGGCAATAACTGAAGCTTTCTTT. The chain recombines TRBV30 with TRBJ1-1, with TRBD1 matching 9 bases. V lost 5 bases, J lost 5 bases, and 6 bases stayed unmatched. CDR3 length: 13 amino acids. CDR1 is GTSNPN, CDR2 SVGIG, per germline (reference sequence).